The T cell receptor beta chain described here comes from a study of shared clonotypes between healthy human individuals. Study background: Per donor, three plates held CD4 naive cells, three held CD4 memory, two held CD8 naive and one held CD8 memory. Study results and limitations: Estimated clonotype richness was generally higher in naive than memory subsets. Clonotype sharing across a few donors was observed for about 4.8% of naive CD4 clonotypes.

Here immunoSEQ multiplex PCR was the method, and the copy in TCRdb shows in-frame clones only, minus some. The profile covers 2.5 million or so clones, with around 90% appearing a single time and over 0.12% taken by the ten largest. Adult Caucasians living in Nashville, Tennessee made up all of the donors. Regarding this clone: Its antigen is currently unknown.

V lost 1 base to trimming and J lost 3 bases, with 10 bases between them. In germline, CDR1 is SGHRS, CDR2 YFSETQ. The CDR3 extends over 15 amino acids. This TCR came from a man aged 18 to 30 in good health. The chain links TRBV5-1 to TRBJ1-4; TRBD1 might be the D (6 bases). The source material was naive CD4+ T cells sorted from blood. Stated subset: CD45RA+ positively selected. The CDR3 region has the DNA TGCGCCAGCAGCTTGTTGGGGGCATCTAATGAAAAACTGTTTTTT. It translates to CASSLLGASNEKLFF.